These T cell receptor beta chains were read from a single sample in a study of cytomegalovirus exposure and HLA in healthy donors. Profiling relied on immunoSEQ multiplex PCR, and the TCRdb table lists in-frame clones only, not all of them. The sample lists over 85,000 clones, 70% to 85% seen once, with roughly 6% in the top ten. Sequences were obtained from PBMCs. The receptor set was obtained from a man younger than 45 in good health and CMV-seropositive. CDR3s include the opening cysteine and the closing phenylalanine or tryptophan. Fields, in order: D gene, clone size, V gene, J gene, CDR3 protein, CDR3 DNA. A D gene is named only where the DNA matches it firmly. A row's size may be missing; if present it is once, few, many or a size class.

D gene: NA; clone size: NA; V gene: TRBV7-9; J gene: TRBJ2-7; CDR3 protein: CASSLQGAYEQYF; CDR3 DNA: TGTGCCAGCAGCTTACAGGGTGCATACGAGCAGTACTTC
D gene: NA; clone size: NA; V gene: TRBV7-3; J gene: TRBJ2-5; CDR3 protein: CASSLSGNSETQYF; CDR3 DNA: TGTGCCAGCAGCTTAAGCGGGAATTCGGAGACCCAGTACTTC
D gene: NA; clone size: NA; V gene: TRBV18; J gene: TRBJ1-2; CDR3 protein: CASSPSRTDFYGYTF; CDR3 DNA: TGTGCCAGCTCACCCTCGAGGACAGACTTCTATGGCTACACCTTC
D gene: TRBD1; clone size: NA; V gene: TRBV30; J gene: TRBJ1-1; CDR3 protein: CAWIRGGGTEAFF; CDR3 DNA: TGTGCCTGGATCCGAGGGGGCGGCACTGAAGCTTTCTTT
D gene: TRBD1; clone size: NA; V gene: TRBV27; J gene: TRBJ1-5; CDR3 protein: CASSDLGQGTVMKPQHF; CDR3 DNA: TGTGCCAGCAGTGATTTAGGACAGGGGACCGTCATGAAGCCCCAGCATTTT
D gene: TRBD2; clone size: NA; V gene: TRBV5-4; J gene: TRBJ2-5; CDR3 protein: CASSSKSSGGASETQYF; CDR3 DNA: TGTGCCAGCAGCTCCAAATCTAGCGGGGGGGCCTCGGAGACCCAGTACTTC
D gene: NA; clone size: NA; V gene: TRBV6-5; J gene: TRBJ2-5; CDR3 protein: CASSPLLLQETQYF; CDR3 DNA: TGTGCCAGCAGTCCTCTCCTCCTCCAAGAGACCCAGTACTTC
D gene: NA; clone size: NA; V gene: TRBV6-4; J gene: TRBJ1-1; CDR3 protein: CASSLSRGTEAFF; CDR3 DNA: TGTGCCAGCAGTCTTTCAAGGGGAACTGAAGCTTTCTTT
D gene: TRBD1; clone size: few; V gene: TRBV10-2; J gene: TRBJ2-7; CDR3 protein: CASSDRGTYEQYF; CDR3 DNA: TGCGCCAGCAGTGACAGGGGGACCTACGAGCAGTACTTC
D gene: TRBD1; clone size: NA; V gene: TRBV13; J gene: TRBJ1-3; CDR3 protein: CASSSNYRGLGNTIYF; CDR3 DNA: TGTGCCAGCAGCTCAAACTACAGGGGGCTCGGAAACACCATATATTTT
D gene: NA; clone size: NA; V gene: TRBV30; J gene: TRBJ2-5; CDR3 protein: CAWSVTAETQYF; CDR3 DNA: TGTGCCTGGAGTGTGACTGCGGAGACCCAGTACTTC
D gene: NA; clone size: NA; V gene: TRBV27; J gene: TRBJ2-2; CDR3 protein: CASSLTAGLTGELFF; CDR3 DNA: TGTGCCAGCAGTTTAACGGCGGGCCTCACCGGGGAGCTGTTTTTT
D gene: NA; clone size: NA; V gene: TRBV11-2; J gene: TRBJ1-5; CDR3 protein: CASSLGVDSNQPQHF; CDR3 DNA: TGTGCCAGCAGCTTAGGAGTCGATAGCAATCAGCCCCAGCATTTT
D gene: TRBD1; clone size: NA; V gene: TRBV11-2; J gene: TRBJ2-7; CDR3 protein: CASSSTGTGGYEQYF; CDR3 DNA: TGTGCCAGCAGCTCGACCGGGACAGGGGGCTACGAGCAGTACTTC
D gene: NA; clone size: many; V gene: TRBV6-1; J gene: TRBJ1-2; CDR3 protein: CASSSSRDFYTF; CDR3 DNA: TGTGCCAGCAGCAGTAGCCGGGACTTCTACACCTTC
D gene: NA; clone size: NA; V gene: TRBV6-5; J gene: TRBJ1-2; CDR3 protein: CASSQNPGGVHGYTF; CDR3 DNA: TGTGCCAGCAGCCAAAATCCGGGGGGAGTACATGGCTACACCTTC